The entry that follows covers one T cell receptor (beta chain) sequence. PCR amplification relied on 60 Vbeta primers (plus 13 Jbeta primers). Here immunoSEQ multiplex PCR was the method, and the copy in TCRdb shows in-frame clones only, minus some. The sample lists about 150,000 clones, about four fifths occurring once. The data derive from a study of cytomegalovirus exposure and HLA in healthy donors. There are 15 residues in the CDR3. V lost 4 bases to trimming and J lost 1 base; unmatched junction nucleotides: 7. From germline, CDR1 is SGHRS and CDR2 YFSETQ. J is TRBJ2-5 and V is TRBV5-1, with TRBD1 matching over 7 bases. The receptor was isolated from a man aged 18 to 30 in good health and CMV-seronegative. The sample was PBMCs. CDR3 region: CASSDLRTGQETQYF. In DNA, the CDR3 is TGCGCCAGCAGCGACCTCCGGACAGGCCAAGAGACCCAGTACTTC.